Listed here are 5 T cell receptor beta chains from one sample, sequenced in a study of cytomegalovirus exposure and HLA in healthy donors. The PCR employed 60 Vbeta primers together with 13 Jbeta primers. The assay was immunoSEQ multiplex PCR, and TCRdb's table has in-frame clones only and misses some. Its listing shows roughly 90,000 clones. The specimen sequenced was PBMCs. These receptors all stem from a man aged 50-60 years in good health and CMV-seropositive.

The V and J genes are TRBV5-6 and TRBJ2-1, with no clear D. Germline CDR1 and CDR2: SGHDT and YYEEEE. This CDR3 is 13 amino acids long. Between the trimmed V and J ends, which lost 2 bases and 13 bases, there was a span of 16 bases. This CDR3 is CASSLALASGQFF. The CDR3 DNA reads as TGTGCCAGCAGCTTAGCCCTTGCTAGTGGTCAGTTCTTC.

This rearrangement joins TRBV18 to TRBJ2-3; 8 bases align to TRBD2. V dropped 1 base and J dropped 1; count of bases not matched to a gene: 7. The V gene's germline CDR1 is KGHSH and CDR2 LQKENI. The CDR3 spans 17 residues. The CDR3 reads CASSPLTSGQGTDTQYF. The CDR3 DNA is TGTGCCAGCTCACCACTTACTAGCGGTCAGGGCACAGATACGCAGTATTTT.

J is TRBJ1-1 and V is TRBV11-3, with 11 bases fitting TRBD1. Germline V CDR1 and CDR2: SGHNT, YENEEA. There are 14 residues in the CDR3. With V trimmed by 6 bases and J by 5 bases, 5 bases remained unmatched. DNA for the CDR3: TGTGCCAGCAGTCCCGGGACAGGGGGAACTGAAGCTTTCTTT. Translating it yields CASSPGTGGTEAFF.

The chain combines TRBV27 with TRBJ2-3; possibly TRBD1 for D (5 bases). V shed 8 bases and J shed 4 bases, with 16 bases lying between them. CDR1 is MNHEY and CDR2 is SMNVEV in the germline V gene (reference sequence). This CDR3 has 14 amino acids. The CDR3 DNA reads TGTGCCAGCCGCACGGCAGGGTTCGCAGATACGCAGTATTTT. This codes for CASRTAGFADTQYF.

V is TRBV7-2 and J is TRBJ2-1; TRBD2 matches at 14 bases. Germline CDR1 is SGHTA and CDR2 is FQGNSA. Germline trimming cut 5 bases from V and 2 bases from J; bases unmatched to any gene: 5. The CDR3 sequence is 17 residues long. The CDR3 bases are TGTGCCAGCAGCCAGACTAGCGGGAGGGCTGCCTACAATGAGCAGTTCTTC. Its translation: CASSQTSGRAAYNEQFF.